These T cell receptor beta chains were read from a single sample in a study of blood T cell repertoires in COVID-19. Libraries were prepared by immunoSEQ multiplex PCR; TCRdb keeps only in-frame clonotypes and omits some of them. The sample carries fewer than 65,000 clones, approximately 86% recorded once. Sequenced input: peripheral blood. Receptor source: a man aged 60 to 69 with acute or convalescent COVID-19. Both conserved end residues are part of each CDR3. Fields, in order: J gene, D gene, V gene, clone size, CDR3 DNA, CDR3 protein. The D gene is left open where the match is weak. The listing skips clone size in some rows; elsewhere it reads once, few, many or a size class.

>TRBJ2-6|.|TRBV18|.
TGTGCCAGCTCACCAAGCATCGTCGGCTCTGGGGCCAACGTCCTGACTTTC
CASSPSIVGSGANVLTF
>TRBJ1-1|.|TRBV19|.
TGTGCCAGTATACGGCAGGACTCATCCCCTGAAGCTTTCTTT
CASIRQDSSPEAFF
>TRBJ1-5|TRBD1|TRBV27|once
TGTGCCAGCAGTTGGACAGGGGATCAGCCCCAGCATTTT
CASSWTGDQPQHF
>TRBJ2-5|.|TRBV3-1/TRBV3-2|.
TGTGCCAGCAGCCAACTCCAAGAGACCCAGTACTTC
CASSQLQETQYF
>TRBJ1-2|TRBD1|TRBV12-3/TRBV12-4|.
TGTGCCAGCAGGGACAGGGGCGCCTATGGCTACACCTTC
CASRDRGAYGYTF
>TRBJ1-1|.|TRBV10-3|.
TGTGCCACTCGGGAGCGGGATGGTAACACTGAAGCTTTCTTT
CATRERDGNTEAFF
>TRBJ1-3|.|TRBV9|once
TGTGCCAGCAGCGGAAGGGAGTCGGGAAACACCATATATTTT
CASSGRESGNTIYF
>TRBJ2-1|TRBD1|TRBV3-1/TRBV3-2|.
TGTGCCAGCAGCCCAGGACAGGGCACAGGTAGTGAGCAGTTCTTC
CASSPGQGTGSEQFF
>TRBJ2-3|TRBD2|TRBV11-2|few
TGTGCCAGCAGCTTAGGGGGGACTAGCGGGACTAGCACAGATACGCAGTATTTT
CASSLGGTSGTSTDTQYF
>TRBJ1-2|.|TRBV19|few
TGTGCCAGTAGTATGGACAGAACGTACGGCTACACCTTC
CASSMDRTYGYTF
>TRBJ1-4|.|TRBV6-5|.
TGTGCCAGCAGGGACCCCGGGGAACTGTTTTTT
CASRDPGELFF
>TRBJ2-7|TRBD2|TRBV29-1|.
TGCAGCGCCACTAGCGGGGGGGCTGGCGAGCAGTACTTC
CSATSGGAGEQYF
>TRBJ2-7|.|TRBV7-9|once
TGTGCCAGCAGCATCTCCGGAGGCTACGAGCAGTACTTC
CASSISGGYEQYF
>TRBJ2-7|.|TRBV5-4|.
TGTGCCAGCAGCTTGGACTACCAAAACTCCTACGAGCAGTACTTC
CASSLDYQNSYEQYF
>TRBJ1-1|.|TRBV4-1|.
TGCGCCAGCAGCCTTCAGGGTGTCTGGGCTAACACTGAAGCTTTCTTT
CASSLQGVWANTEAFF
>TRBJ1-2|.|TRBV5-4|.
TGTGCCAGCAGCTCACAGGGAAGGGAGGGCTATGGCTACACCTTC
CASSSQGREGYGYTF
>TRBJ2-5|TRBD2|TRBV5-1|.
TGCGCCAGCAGCGATACGGGACTAGCGGGTCCAGAGACCCAGTACTTC
CASSDTGLAGPETQYF
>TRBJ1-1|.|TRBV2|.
TGTGCCAGCAGCGGTCTCATCGGCACTGAAGCTTTCTTT
CASSGLIGTEAFF
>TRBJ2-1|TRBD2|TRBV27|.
TGTGCCAGCAGTCTAAGCGGACTAGCGGGACCGGGGGAGCAGTTCTTC
CASSLSGLAGPGEQFF
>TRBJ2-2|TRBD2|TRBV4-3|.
TGCGCCAGCAGCCGGGCCAAGGGACTAGCGGCCGGGGAGCTGTTTTTT
CASSRAKGLAAGELFF
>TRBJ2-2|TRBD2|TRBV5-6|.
TGTGCCAGCAGCACAGAGTCTAGCGGGGGGCCCGGGGAGCTGTTTTTT
CASSTESSGGPGELFF
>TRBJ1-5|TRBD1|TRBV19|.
TGTGCCAGTAGTAAACAGGGGAATAGCAATCAGCCCCAGCATTTT
CASSKQGNSNQPQHF
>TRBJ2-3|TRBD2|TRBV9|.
TGTGCCAGCAGCGTAGATGCGGGGGGGAATTCAGATACGCAGTATTTT
CASSVDAGGNSDTQYF
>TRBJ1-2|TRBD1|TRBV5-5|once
TGTGCCAGCAGCAAGGACAGGTTCGGCTACACCTTC
CASSKDRFGYTF
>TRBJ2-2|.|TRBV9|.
TGTGCCAGCAATCATGGCAGTGCGAACACCGGGGAGCTGTTTTTT
CASNHGSANTGELFF
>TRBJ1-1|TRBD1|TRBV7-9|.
TGTGCCAGCAGCTTACAGGGGGATTACACTGAAGCTTTCTTT
CASSLQGDYTEAFF
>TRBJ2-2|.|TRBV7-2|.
TGTGCCAGCAGCTTACTAGCGAGCACCGGGGAGCTGTTTTTT
CASSLLASTGELFF
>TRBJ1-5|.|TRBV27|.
TGTGCCAGCAGTTTGGGGTCGGGGGGCCGGTATCAGCCCCAGCATTTT
CASSLGSGGRYQPQHF
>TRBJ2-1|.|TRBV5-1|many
TGCGCCAGCACACCATCTGGAGCGGTAGGGAATGAGCAGTTCTTC
CASTPSGAVGNEQFF
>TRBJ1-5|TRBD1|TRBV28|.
TGTGCCAGCAGCAAAGTGACAGGGTCCTACCAGCCCCAGCATTTT
CASSKVTGSYQPQHF
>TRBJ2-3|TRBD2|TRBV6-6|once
TGTGCCAGCAATGGCGGGGACTACACAGATACGCAGTATTTT
CASNGGDYTDTQYF
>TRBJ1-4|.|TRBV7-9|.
TGTGCCAGCAGCTTAATTAGGGGGGGCGTTAATGAAAAACTGTTTTTT
CASSLIRGGVNEKLFF
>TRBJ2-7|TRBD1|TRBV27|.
TGTGCCAGCAGTTTCACCTCTCCCGGGACAGGGTCCTACGAGCAGTACTTC
CASSFTSPGTGSYEQYF
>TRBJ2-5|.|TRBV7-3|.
TGTGCCAGCAGCTTAGGGGGGTTGGAGACCCAGTACTTC
CASSLGGLETQYF
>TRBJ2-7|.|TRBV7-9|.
TGTGCCAGCAGCCAATTCTATTCCCGGGACTACGAGCAGTACTTC
CASSQFYSRDYEQYF
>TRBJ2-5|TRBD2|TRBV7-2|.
TGTGCCAGCAGCTTAGATCGGCTAGCGGGGGTGTCCCAGTACTTC
CASSLDRLAGVSQYF
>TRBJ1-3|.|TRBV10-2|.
TGCGCCAGCAGCTTACAGGGATCTGGAAACACCATATATTTT
CASSLQGSGNTIYF
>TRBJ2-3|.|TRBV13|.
TGTGCCAGCAGCTTAGCAGGGTCCACAGATACGCAGTATTTT
CASSLAGSTDTQYF
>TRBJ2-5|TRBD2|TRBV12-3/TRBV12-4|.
TGTGCCAGCAGTTTAGGGACTAGCGGGGACAAGTACTTC
CASSLGTSGDKYF
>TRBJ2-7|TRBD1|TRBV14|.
TGTGCCAGCAGCCAAGAAACAAGACAGGGGGCTAACTACGAGCAGTACTTC
CASSQETRQGANYEQYF
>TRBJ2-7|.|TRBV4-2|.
TGTGCCAGCAGCCAAGCTCCGGGGTACGAGCAGTACTTC
CASSQAPGYEQYF
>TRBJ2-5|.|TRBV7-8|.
TGTGCCAGTAGAAAGGGGGAGACCCAGTACTTC
CASRKGETQYF
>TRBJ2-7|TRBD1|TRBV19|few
TGTGCCAGTAGTAAGGACAGGGTTGAGCAGTACTTC
CASSKDRVEQYF
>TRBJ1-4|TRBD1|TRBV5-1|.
TGCGCCAGCAGCTTTACAGGGGTAACTACTGAAAAACTGTTTTTT
CASSFTGVTTEKLFF
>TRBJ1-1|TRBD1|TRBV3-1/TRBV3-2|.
TGTGCCAGCAGCCTCGCACAGGGGGCTGAAGCTTTCTTT
CASSLAQGAEAFF
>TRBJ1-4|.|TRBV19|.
TGTGCCAGTAGTCAACAGTCAACTAATGAAAAACTGTTTTTT
CASSQQSTNEKLFF
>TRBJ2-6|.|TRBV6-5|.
TGTGCCAGCAGCCTCGTAGGGGCTGGGGCCAACGTCCTGACTTTC
CASSLVGAGANVLTF
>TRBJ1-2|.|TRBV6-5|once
TGTGCCAGCAGGCCTGAGAGGCAGGGCGGTGGCTACACCTTC
CASRPERQGGGYTF
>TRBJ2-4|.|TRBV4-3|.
TGCGCCAGCAGCCAAGGGGAGCAAAACATTCAGTACTTC
CASSQGEQNIQYF
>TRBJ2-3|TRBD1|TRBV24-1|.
TGTGCCACCAGGGACAGGGCTGGGGAAAGGCAGTATTTT
CATRDRAGERQYF
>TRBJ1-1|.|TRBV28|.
TGTGCCAGCAGTTTAATAAATCAGGGGAGATCTGAAGCTTTCTTT
CASSLINQGRSEAFF
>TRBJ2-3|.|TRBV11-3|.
TGTGCCAGCAGCTTAGGGCGGACTAGCACAGATACGCAGTATTTT
CASSLGRTSTDTQYF
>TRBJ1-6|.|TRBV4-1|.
TGCGCCAGCAGCCAAAACCCACGTGGGAGTGGGATTTCACCCCTCCACTTT
CASSQNPRGSGISPLHF
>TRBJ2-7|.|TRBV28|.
TGTGCCAGCAGCTCTATATCCTACGAGCAGTACTTC
CASSSISYEQYF